This TCR beta chain is from a study of identical twins. Points from the study as a whole: Conclusions relied on cross-sectional statistical analysis, not following the same donors.

The CDR3 is 14 amino acids. With 3 bases removed from V and 1 base from J, the gap between germline ends came to 8 bases. Germline lookup yields CDR1 KGHSH and CDR2 LQKENI. Concerning this clonotype: Antigen: not known.

TCRdb re-analysed the 5' RACE reads in MiXCR, keeping a single row per CDR3 protein. The sample holds some 630,000 distinct CDR3 sequences; around 7.4% are singletons and the top ten take 1.5% to 2%. The same sample was also studied in work on yellow fever vaccine responses in identical twins.

Sequenced material: PBMCs. This chain joins TRBV18 and TRBJ2-3, with a possible D match to TRBD1 (6 bases). This TCR came from a young woman in good health. For the CDR3, the DNA is TGTGCCAGCTCACCGGACAGTCGCACAGATACGCAGTATTTT. Translation gives CASSPDSRTDTQYF. Variable domain in full (rest from reference TRBV18 and TRBJ2-3): NAGVMQNPRHLVRRRGQEARLRCSPMKGHSHVYWYRQLPEEGLKFMVYLQKENIIDESGMPKERFSAEFPKEGPSILRIQQVVRGDSAAYFCASSPDSRTDTQYFGPGTRLTVL.